What follows are 14 T cell receptor beta chains derived from one specimen sequenced in a study of identical twins. MiXCR, run by TCRdb on the 5' RACE reads, gives a single entry per CDR3 protein. Of hundreds of thousands of distinct CDR3 sequences in the sample, 20% to 25% were seen once. Another study also made use of these data, one on T cells expressing NK-cell markers.

The sequenced material came from CD4+ T cells sorted from blood. The source of these receptors is a woman between 18 and 29 years old in good health.

This clonotype was picked up one time. The J gene is TRBJ2-1, the V gene TRBV5-5, with D possibly being TRBD1 or TRBD2 (5 bases each). The V gene's germline CDR1 is SGHKS and CDR2 YYEKEE (reference sequence). The CDR3 has 15 residues. Trimming shortened V by 5 bases and J by 9 bases, and 21 bases separated the two germline ends. DNA for the CDR3: TGTGCCAGCAGTCGGGACCTTACCCGTCATGGTGAGCAGTTCTTC. Its protein product is CASSRDLTRHGEQFF.

This sequence joins TRBV6-5 and TRBJ2-7; a possible D gene is TRBD2 (6 bases). CDR3 length: 14 amino acids. V was trimmed by 3 bases and J by 2 bases, leaving 11 bases between them. From germline, CDR1 is MNHEY and CDR2 SVGAGI. Written as DNA, the CDR3 is TGTGCCAGCAGTTATTACCGGGGGACCTACGAGCAGTACTTC. It encodes CASSYYRGTYEQYF.

In this sample, this clonotype turned up a few times. As DNA, the CDR3 is TGTGCCAGCAGCTTATACTACGAGGGGGCCCAAGAGACCCAGTACTTC. Amino acid sequence: CASSLYYEGAQETQYF. The V call is TRBV7-7, the J call TRBJ2-5; TRBD1 agrees at 7 bases. This CDR3 has 16 residues. V lost 2 bases to trimming and J lost 1 base; unmatched junction nucleotides: 7. Germline CDR1 SSHAT, CDR2 FNYEAQ (reference sequence).

The CDR3 DNA reads TGTGCCAGCAGCCCCCAGGCCTTGACCTACGAGCAGTACTTC. This gives the protein CASSPQALTYEQYF. The chain joins TRBV7-2 to TRBJ2-7; no clear D gene. The ends were cut back, 5 bases at V and 2 bases at J, with 13 bases in the middle. Germline CDR1 is SGHTA and CDR2 is FQGNSA. CDR3 size: 14 residues.

Only a few counts were recorded for this clonotype. The V gene is TRBV7-9, the J gene TRBJ2-7; 10 nucleotides agree with TRBD1. The CDR3 length is 16 residues. Germline CDR1 and CDR2: SEHNR and FQNEAQ (reference sequence). After removal of 5 bases from V and 7 bases from J, the junction contained 14 bases not matched to a gene. The CDR3 DNA follows: TGTGCCAGCAGCACCGGTGGACAGGGGGGGAATAGGGAGCAGTACTTC. This encodes CASSTGGQGGNREQYF.

Here the CDR3 DNA reads TGTGCCAGCAGTGGGTCCGGGACAGGGGTACCCTACGAGCAGTACTTC. Protein sequence: CASSGSGTGVPYEQYF. This rearrangement joins TRBV6-1 to TRBJ2-7; 10 nucleotides match TRBD1. Germline assignment: CDR1 MNHNS and CDR2 SASEGT. Trimming removed 4 bases from V and 2 bases from J; junction bases left unmatched: 8. The CDR3 has 16 residues.

The V gene is TRBV12-3 or TRBV12-4, the J gene TRBJ1-2; no reliable D call. The CDR3 sequence is 13 residues long. V lost 3 bases and J lost 6, with 11 bases in between. CDR3 sequence: CASSFGQIHGYTF. CDR3 DNA sequence: TGTGCCAGCAGTTTTGGCCAAATCCATGGCTACACCTTC.

The V gene is TRBV6-5, the J gene TRBJ2-2; D is perhaps TRBD2 (7 bases). Per germline, CDR1 MNHEY and CDR2 SVGAGI. There are 15 residues in the CDR3. V shed 2 bases and J shed 6 bases, with 13 bases lying between them. The CDR3 loop is CASSYEGGRSGELFF. CDR3 DNA sequence: TGTGCCAGCAGTTACGAGGGGGGGCGATCCGGGGAGCTGTTTTTT.

The chain is built from TRBV12-3 or TRBV12-4 and TRBJ1-1; no definite D call. V was pared by 3 bases and J by 6 bases, with 8 bases between. CDR3 size: 12 residues. The CDR3 spells CASSLQGSEAFF. Written as DNA, the CDR3 is TGTGCCAGCAGTTTGCAAGGGTCTGAAGCTTTCTTT.

This clonotype turned up a few times. This chain joins TRBV9 and TRBJ1-1; no definite D call. CDR3 length: 16 amino acids. With 2 bases removed from V and 2 bases from J, the gap between germline ends came to 16 bases. CDR1 and CDR2 from the germline V gene are SGDLS and YYNGEE. The CDR3 DNA reads TGTGCCAGCAGCGTCGACCCCCGGGGAGGAAACACTGAAGCTTTCTTT. Its translation is CASSVDPRGGNTEAFF.

The table lists this clonotype with a few counts. The genes are TRBV5-6 and TRBJ2-2; the D gene is possibly TRBD2 (5 bases). The V gene's germline CDR1 is SGHDT and CDR2 YYEEEE. Trimming took 2 bases from V and 5 from J, leaving 7 bases between them. This CDR3 is built from 13 residues. CDR3 in amino acids: CASSFERTGELFF. The CDR3 DNA follows: TGTGCCAGCAGCTTTGAGCGGACCGGGGAGCTGTTTTTT.

V is TRBV12-3 or TRBV12-4 and J is TRBJ2-7; the D gene is possibly TRBD1 (6 bases). The CDR3 extends over 14 amino acids. The germline V and J ends were trimmed by 1 base and 2 bases, with 9 bases remaining between them. The CDR3 nucleotides read TGTGCCAGCAGTTTAGTTCAGGGGCCCTACGAGCAGTACTTC. Its translation is CASSLVQGPYEQYF.

This clonotype was recorded a few times. The rearrangement joins TRBV5-6 to TRBJ1-1; D remains unclear. V gave up 4 bases and J gave up 4 bases, with 8 bases separating them. CDR3 size: 12 residues. CDR1 SGHDT and CDR2 YYEEEE come from the germline V gene. The CDR3 protein is CASSPGITEAFF. The DNA of the CDR3 is TGTGCCAGCAGCCCGGGGATCACTGAAGCTTTCTTT.

The chain links TRBV6-1 to TRBJ2-1; TRBD2 matches at 8 bases. This CDR3 has 13 amino acids. J lost 8 bases, V lost 6 bases, and 6 bases had no gene match. CDR1 and CDR2 from the germline V gene are MNHNS and SASEGT. The CDR3 region is CASSPTSDDEQFF. CDR3 nucleotides: TGTGCCAGCAGCCCGACTAGCGATGATGAGCAGTTCTTC.